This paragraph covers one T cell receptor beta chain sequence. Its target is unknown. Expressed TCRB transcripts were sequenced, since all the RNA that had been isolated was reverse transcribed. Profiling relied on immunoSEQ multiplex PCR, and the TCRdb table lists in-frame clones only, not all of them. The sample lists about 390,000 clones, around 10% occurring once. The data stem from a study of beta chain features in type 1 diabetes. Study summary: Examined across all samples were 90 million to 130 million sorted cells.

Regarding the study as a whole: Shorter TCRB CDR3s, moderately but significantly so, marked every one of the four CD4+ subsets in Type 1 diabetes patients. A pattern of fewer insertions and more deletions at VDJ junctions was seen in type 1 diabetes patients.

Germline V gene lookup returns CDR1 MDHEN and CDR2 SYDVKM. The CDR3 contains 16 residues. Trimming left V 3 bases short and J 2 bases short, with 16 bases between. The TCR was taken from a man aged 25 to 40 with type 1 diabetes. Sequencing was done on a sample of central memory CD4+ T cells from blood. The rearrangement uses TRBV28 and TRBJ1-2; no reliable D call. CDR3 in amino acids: CASSLQGLRPNYGYTF. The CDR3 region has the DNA TGTGCCAGCAGTTTGCAAGGACTCAGACCAAACTATGGCTACACCTTC.